This TCR beta chain was sequenced in a study of low-dose radiotherapy and immunotherapy resistance in tumors. Study in general: Members of Cohort 1 were treated with 0.5 Gy per fraction every 2 weeks. The prescribed total PTV dose was 6.5 Gy. Every two weeks patients got nivolumab 240 mg flat dose, plus ipilimumab 1 mg/kg every six weeks, intravenously. Oral aspirin 300 mg was taken by patients daily for four cycles from cycle 1 day 1.

TCRs were amplified for approximately 21 PCR cycles with a constant-region primer and V-primer adapter. A single record per CDR3 protein comes from TCRdb applying MiXCR to the reads. This table has roughly 50,000 distinct CDR3 sequences, 33% appearing once. As for time point: after trial treatment. Treatment defined: LDRT plus nivolumab, ipilimumab, low-dose cyclophosphamide and aspirin (RACIN trial). Solid tumors that lacked tumor-infiltrating lymphocytes and were advanced were present in eligible patients. The CDR3 extends over 16 amino acids. This clonotype was seen a few times. The junction departs from the called germline gene at one end, perhaps through a read error.

J is TRBJ2-1 and V is TRBV5-3, with D unclear. TRBV5-3 is an open reading frame whose function is uncertain. This clonotype originated in a male donor with rectosigmoid adenocarcinoma. This sample comprised PBMCs, obtained after low-dose radiotherapy plus immunotherapy. For the CDR3, the DNA is TGTGCCAGCAGCTTTCCTCCGGTAAGCTCCTACAATGAGCAGTTCTTC. Residues: CASSFPPVSSYNEQFF.